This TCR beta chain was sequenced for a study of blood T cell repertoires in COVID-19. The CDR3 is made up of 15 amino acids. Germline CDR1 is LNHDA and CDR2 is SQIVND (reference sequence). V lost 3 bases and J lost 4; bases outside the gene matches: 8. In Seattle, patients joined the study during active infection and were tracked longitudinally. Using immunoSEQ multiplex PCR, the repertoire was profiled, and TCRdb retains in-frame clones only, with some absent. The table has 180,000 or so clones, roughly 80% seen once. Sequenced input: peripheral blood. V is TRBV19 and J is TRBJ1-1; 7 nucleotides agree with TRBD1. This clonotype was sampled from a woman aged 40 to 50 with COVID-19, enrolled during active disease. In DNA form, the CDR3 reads TGTGCCAGTAGTATCCCCCTAGGGGGCTCCACTGAAGCTTTCTTT. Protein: CASSIPLGGSTEAFF.